This T cell receptor (beta chain) was profiled in a study of patients and donors after allogeneic stem cell transplantation. MiXCR, applied by TCRdb to the RT-PCR reads, yields one record per CDR3 protein. In the table there are 200,000 to 250,000 distinct CDR3 sequences, 13% to 15% of which are singletons. CDR1 and CDR2 from the germline V gene are MNHEY and SVGEGT. This CDR3 has 14 amino acids. V was trimmed by 6 bases and J by 4 bases, leaving 15 bases between them. The material sequenced was blood, either unsorted or a sorted T cell fraction (not recorded which). This TCR came from a human donor who was either an allogeneic HSCT recipient or a stem cell or donor lymphocyte infusion donor (not recorded which). It is not recorded whose cells these are; they may come from a transplant donor. The V and J genes are TRBV6-2 or TRBV6-3 and TRBJ1-2; a weak D match, TRBD1 (6 bases). DNA of the CDR3: TGTGCCAGCAGACTGCTACAGGGCCCCTATGGCTACACCTTC. Amino acid sequence: CASRLLQGPYGYTF.